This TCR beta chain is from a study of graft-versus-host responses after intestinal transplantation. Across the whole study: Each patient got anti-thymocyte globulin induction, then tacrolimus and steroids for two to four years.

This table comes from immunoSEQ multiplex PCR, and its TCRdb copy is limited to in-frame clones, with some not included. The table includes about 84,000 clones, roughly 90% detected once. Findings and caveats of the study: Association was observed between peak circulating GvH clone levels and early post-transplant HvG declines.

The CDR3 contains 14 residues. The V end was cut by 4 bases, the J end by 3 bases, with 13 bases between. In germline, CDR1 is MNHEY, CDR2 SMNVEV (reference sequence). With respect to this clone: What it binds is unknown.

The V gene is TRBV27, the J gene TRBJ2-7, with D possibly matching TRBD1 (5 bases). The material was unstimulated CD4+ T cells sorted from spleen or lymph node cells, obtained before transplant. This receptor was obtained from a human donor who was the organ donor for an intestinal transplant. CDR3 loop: CASSWGRAYYEQYF. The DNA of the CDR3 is TGTGCCAGCAGTTGGGGCAGGGCATACTACGAGCAGTACTTC.